One sample yielded the 9 T cell receptor beta chains listed below, sequenced in a study of radiation and T cells in renal cell carcinoma (dated by TCRdb to the early 2020s). Read against the paper, the sample's time point label means: blood 4 weeks post-SBRT, at nephrectomy. The label giving this sample's treatment or condition can be read as: 15 Gy SBRT to primary tumor, nephrectomy 4 weeks later. The library was built by means of the immunoSEQ multiplex PCR assay. Imported from immuneACCESS, the table was reduced by TCRdb to in-frame sequences with V and J called. These copies leave out some clones; in studies compared against another copy, an unresolved V gene accounts for under half, and the cause of the remainder is not known. The sample table lists approximately 80,000 clones, around 89% of them with a count of one. The top ten constitute 5% to 7.5% of the sample. The input for sequencing was blood, taken from a patient whose treatment included radiotherapy and nephrectomy. The receptors here all came from a woman in her 70s with renal cell carcinoma.

A single count supports this clone. The chain couples TRBV4-2 to TRBJ2-1, with 7 positions matching TRBD2. CDR3 length: 16 residues. V lost 1 base, J lost 0 bases, and 3 bases stayed unmatched. Germline V gene lookup returns CDR1 LGHNA and CDR2 YNFKEQ. The CDR3 region is CASSQGGGGSYNEQFF. CDR3 coding DNA: TGTGCCAGCAGCCAAGGGGGCGGGGGCTCCTACAATGAGCAGTTCTTC.

J is TRBJ2-5 and V is TRBV5-6; 8 bases agree with TRBD1. The J segment lost 5 bases and the V segment lost 5 bases, leaving 11 bases of the junction unmatched. The germline V gene has CDR1 SGHDT and CDR2 YYEEEE. This CDR3 comprises 15 residues. The DNA for the CDR3 is TGTGCCAGCAGTTCTCGGGGCAGGGGGCTTGAGACCCAGTACTTC. Translation gives CASSSRGRGLETQYF.

This clone was counted a few times. The chain couples TRBV29-1 to TRBJ1-1; 11 positions match TRBD1. Germline V gives CDR1 SQVTM, CDR2 ANQGSEA. This CDR3 spans 13 amino acids. After removal of 4 bases from V and 5 bases from J, the junction contained 3 bases not matched to a gene. CDR3 protein: CSVGGQGVTEAFF. The CDR3 bases are TGCAGCGTTGGGGGACAGGGGGTGACTGAAGCTTTCTTT.

The rearrangement joins TRBV7-3 to TRBJ1-1; TRBD1 is a possible D gene (6 bases). This CDR3 is built from 15 residues. Germline V gene sequence: CDR1 SGHTA, CDR2 FQGTGA. V dropped 5 bases and J dropped 0 bases, with 13 bases sitting between them. In DNA form, the CDR3 reads TGTGCCAGCAGCCCAACGACAGGCCTGAACACTGAAGCTTTCTTT. It codes for CASSPTTGLNTEAFF.

This sequence joins TRBV7-3 and TRBJ2-3; the D gene is possibly TRBD1 (6 bases). CDR1 SGHTA and CDR2 FQGTGA come from the germline V gene. The CDR3 is 14 amino acids. V was pared by 3 bases and J by 0 bases, with 7 bases between. The CDR3 sequence is CASSLTGSTDTQYF. DNA for the CDR3: TGTGCCAGCAGCTTGACAGGAAGCACAGATACGCAGTATTTT.

The genes are TRBV5-8 and TRBJ1-6; D is undetermined. V lost 4 bases, J lost 13 bases, and 9 bases lay in between. The CDR3 has 11 amino acids. Germline CDR1 reads SGHTS; CDR2 reads YDEGEE. In DNA, the CDR3 is TGTGCCAGCAGCCCCGTAAGGCCCCTCCACTTT. This gives the protein CASSPVRPLHF.

This chain connects TRBV15 to TRBJ1-5, with TRBD1 identical over 12 bases. The CDR3 covers 14 residues. J lost 6 bases, V lost 4 bases, and 1 base had no gene match. CDR1 and CDR2 from the germline V gene are LNHNV and YYDKDF (reference sequence). Here the CDR3 reads CATSKGQGAQPQHF. CDR3 DNA sequence: TGTGCCACCAGCAAGGGACAGGGGGCTCAGCCCCAGCATTTT.

The rearrangement uses TRBV11-2 and TRBJ2-7; perhaps TRBD2 as D (6 bases). Trimming left V 4 bases short and J 6 bases short, with 7 bases between. Germline CDR1 reads SGHAT; CDR2 reads FQNNGV. This CDR3 is 11 amino acids long. The CDR3, as DNA: TGTGCCAGCAGCTGGGAGGTCGAGCAGTACTTC. Translation gives CASSWEVEQYF.

The rearrangement links TRBV19 to TRBJ1-1, with 9 nucleotides matching TRBD1. V lost 5 bases and J lost 3; bases outside the gene matches: 7. The CDR3 spans 15 residues. Germline V gives CDR1 LNHDA, CDR2 SQIVND (reference sequence). The CDR3 bases are TGTGCCAGTAGTGGGGGTACAGGGGGCGACACTGAAGCTTTCTTT. The encoded protein is CASSGGTGGDTEAFF.